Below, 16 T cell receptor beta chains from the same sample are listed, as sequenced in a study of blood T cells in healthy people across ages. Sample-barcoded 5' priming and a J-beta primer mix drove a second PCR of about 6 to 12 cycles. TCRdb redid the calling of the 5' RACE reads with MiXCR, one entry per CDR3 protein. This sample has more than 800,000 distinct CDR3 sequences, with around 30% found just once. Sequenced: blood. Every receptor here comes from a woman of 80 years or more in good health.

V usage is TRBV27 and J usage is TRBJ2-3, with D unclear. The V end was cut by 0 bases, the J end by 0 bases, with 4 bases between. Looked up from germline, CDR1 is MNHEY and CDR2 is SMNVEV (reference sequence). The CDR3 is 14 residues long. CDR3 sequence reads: CASSLSDSTDTQYF. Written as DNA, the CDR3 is TGTGCCAGCAGTTTATCCGACAGCACAGATACGCAGTATTTT.

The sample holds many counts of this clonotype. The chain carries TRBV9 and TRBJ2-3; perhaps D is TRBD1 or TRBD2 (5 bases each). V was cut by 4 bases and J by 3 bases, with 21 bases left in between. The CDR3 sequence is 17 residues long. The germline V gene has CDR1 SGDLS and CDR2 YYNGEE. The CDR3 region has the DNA TGTGCCAGCAGCCCGCCCCCATGGGGGTTAGGTACAGATACGCAGTATTTT. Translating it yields CASSPPPWGLGTDTQYF.

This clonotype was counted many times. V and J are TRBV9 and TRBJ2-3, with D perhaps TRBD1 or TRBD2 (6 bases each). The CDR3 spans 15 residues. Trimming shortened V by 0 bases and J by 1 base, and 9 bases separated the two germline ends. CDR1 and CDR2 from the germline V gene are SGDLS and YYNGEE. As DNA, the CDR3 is TGTGCCAGCAGCGTAGGAAGGGGGGGCACAGATACGCAGTATTTT. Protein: CASSVGRGGTDTQYF.

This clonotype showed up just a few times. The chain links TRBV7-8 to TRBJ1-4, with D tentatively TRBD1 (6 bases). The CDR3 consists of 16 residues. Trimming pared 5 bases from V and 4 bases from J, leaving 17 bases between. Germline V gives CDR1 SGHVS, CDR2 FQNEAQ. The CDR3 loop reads CASSRGGARGNEKLFF. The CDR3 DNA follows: TGTGCCAGCAGCCGAGGCGGGGCCAGGGGTAATGAAAAACTGTTTTTT.

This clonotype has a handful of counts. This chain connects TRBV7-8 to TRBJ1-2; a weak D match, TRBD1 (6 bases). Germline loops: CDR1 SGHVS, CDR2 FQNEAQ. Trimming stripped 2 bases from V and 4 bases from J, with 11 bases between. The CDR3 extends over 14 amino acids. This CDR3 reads CASSLTDSSYGYTF. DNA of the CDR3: TGTGCCAGCAGCTTAACGGACAGTTCCTATGGCTACACCTTC.

The CDR3 DNA sequence: TGTGCCAGCTGGGGGACTTCTAGGCTCACCGGCTATGGCTACACCTTC. Translation: CASWGTSRLTGYGYTF. V gene TRBV7-9 combines with J gene TRBJ1-2; the D gene is possibly TRBD1 (5 bases). The CDR3 has 16 residues. The ends were cut back, 8 bases at V and 4 bases at J, with 23 bases in the middle. CDR1 is SEHNR, CDR2 FQNEAQ, per germline (reference sequence).

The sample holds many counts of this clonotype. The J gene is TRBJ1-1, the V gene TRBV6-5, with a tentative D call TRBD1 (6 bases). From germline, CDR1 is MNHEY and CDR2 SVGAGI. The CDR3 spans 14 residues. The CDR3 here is CATQSGGLGAEAFF. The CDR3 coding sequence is TGTGCGACACAGTCGGGGGGCTTAGGCGCTGAAGCTTTCTTT.

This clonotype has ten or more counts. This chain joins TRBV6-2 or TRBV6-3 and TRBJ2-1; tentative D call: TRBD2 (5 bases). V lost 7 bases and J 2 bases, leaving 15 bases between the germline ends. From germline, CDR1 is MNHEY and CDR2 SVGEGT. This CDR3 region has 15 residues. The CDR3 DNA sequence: TGTGCCAGCAAAACCCGGCCGGGAACCTACAATGAGCAGTTCTTC. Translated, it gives CASKTRPGTYNEQFF.

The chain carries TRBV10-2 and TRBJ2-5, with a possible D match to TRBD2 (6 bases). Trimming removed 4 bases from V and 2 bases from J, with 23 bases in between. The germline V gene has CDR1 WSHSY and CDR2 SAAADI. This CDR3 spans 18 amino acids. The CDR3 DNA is TGCGCCAGCAGTGGTGCCGGGGGAGCCCTTTCCTTTCAAGAGACCCAGTACTTC. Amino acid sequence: CASSGAGGALSFQETQYF.

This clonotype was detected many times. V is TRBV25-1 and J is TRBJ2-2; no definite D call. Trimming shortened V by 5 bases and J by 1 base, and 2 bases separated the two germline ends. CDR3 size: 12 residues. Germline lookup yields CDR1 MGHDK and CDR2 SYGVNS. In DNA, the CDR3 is TGTGCCAGCAGTCGGAACACCGGGGAGCTGTTTTTT. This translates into CASSRNTGELFF.

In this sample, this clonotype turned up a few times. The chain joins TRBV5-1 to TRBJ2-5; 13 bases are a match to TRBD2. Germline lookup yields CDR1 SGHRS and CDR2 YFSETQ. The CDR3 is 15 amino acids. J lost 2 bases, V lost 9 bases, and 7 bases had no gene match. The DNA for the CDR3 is TGCGCCAACAGAGAGACTAGCGGGGGGCAAGAGACCCAGTACTTC. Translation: CANRETSGGQETQYF. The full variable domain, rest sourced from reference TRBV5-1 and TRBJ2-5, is KAGVTQTPRYLIKTRGQQVTLSCSPISGHRSVSWYQQTPGQGLQFLFEYFSETQRNKGNFPGRFSGRQFSNSRSEMNVSTLELGDSALYLCANRETSGGQETQYFGPGTRLLVL.

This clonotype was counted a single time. CDR3 sequence (DNA): TGTGCCAGCAGTGAAGGGGGTTGGATCGGGGAGCTGTTTTTT. Translating it yields CASSEGGWIGELFF. The chain carries TRBV6-1 and TRBJ2-2; unclear D gene. V lost 1 base and J 7 bases, leaving 10 bases between the germline ends. The CDR3 loop spans 14 amino acids. Germline V gene sequence: CDR1 MNHNS, CDR2 SASEGT.

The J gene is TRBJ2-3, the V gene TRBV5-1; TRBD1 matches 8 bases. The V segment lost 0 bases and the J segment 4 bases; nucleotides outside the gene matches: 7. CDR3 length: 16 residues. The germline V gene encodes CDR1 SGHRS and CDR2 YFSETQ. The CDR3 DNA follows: TGCGCCAGCAGCTTGGCCGGGACAGGAACATCAGATACGCAGTATTTT. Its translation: CASSLAGTGTSDTQYF.

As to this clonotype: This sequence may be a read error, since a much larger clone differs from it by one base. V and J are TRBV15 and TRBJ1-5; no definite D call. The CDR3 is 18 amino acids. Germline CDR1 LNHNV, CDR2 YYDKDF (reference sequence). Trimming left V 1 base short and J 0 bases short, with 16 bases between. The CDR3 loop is CATSRGKKRMDSNQPQHF. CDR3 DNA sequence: TGTGCCACCAGCAGAGGTAAAAAACGTATGGATAGCAATCAGCCCCAGCATTTT.

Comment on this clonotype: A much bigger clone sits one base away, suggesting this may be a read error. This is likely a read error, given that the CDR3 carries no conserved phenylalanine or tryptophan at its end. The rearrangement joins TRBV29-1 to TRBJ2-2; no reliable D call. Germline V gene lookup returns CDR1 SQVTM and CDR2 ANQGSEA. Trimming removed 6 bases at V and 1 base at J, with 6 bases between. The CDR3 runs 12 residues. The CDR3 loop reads CSVWGNTGELFV. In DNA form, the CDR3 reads TGCAGCGTCTGGGGGAACACCGGGGAGCTGTTTGTT.

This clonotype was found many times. CDR3 coding DNA: TGTGCTAGTGGTTTGCTCAAAAACATTCAGTACTTC. Its translation: CASGLLKNIQYF. The chain joins TRBV12-5 to TRBJ2-4; the D is unclear. Germline CDR1 LGHNT, CDR2 FRNRAP. V shed 2 bases and J shed 3 bases, with 2 bases lying between them. This CDR3 is built from 12 residues.